This T cell receptor (beta chain) was recorded in a study of CD8+ T cells in alopecia areata. Study summary: Twice daily, treated patients received 5 to 10 mg of oral tofacitinib. The study gave tofacitinib for 6 to 18 months, then 6 months off drug.

Study results and caveats: The study found TCR sharing across patients less clear than in mice, possibly for HLA reasons.

Sequencing templates came from extracted RNA that was reverse transcribed into cDNA. TCRdb keeps only in-frame clones here, not all; method: immunoSEQ multiplex PCR. The profile shows approximately 180,000 clones, 63% of them singletons. Collection of lesional scalp punch biopsies and peripheral blood was performed in alopecia areata patients. Trimming took off 5 bases at V and 3 bases at J, with 10 bases between the two ends. The germline V gene has CDR1 SGHTA and CDR2 FQGNSA. The CDR3 is 13 residues long. Remarks on this clone: Antigen specificity is unknown.

The clonotype was recovered from a human donor with alopecia areata. V usage is TRBV7-2 and J usage is TRBJ1-2; D may be TRBD1 (5 bases). The specimen comprised CD4+ T cells sorted from blood, sampled at week 0. The CDR3 here is CASSLDKDYGYTF. CDR3 coding DNA: TGTGCCAGCAGCCTGGACAAAGACTATGGCTACACCTTC.